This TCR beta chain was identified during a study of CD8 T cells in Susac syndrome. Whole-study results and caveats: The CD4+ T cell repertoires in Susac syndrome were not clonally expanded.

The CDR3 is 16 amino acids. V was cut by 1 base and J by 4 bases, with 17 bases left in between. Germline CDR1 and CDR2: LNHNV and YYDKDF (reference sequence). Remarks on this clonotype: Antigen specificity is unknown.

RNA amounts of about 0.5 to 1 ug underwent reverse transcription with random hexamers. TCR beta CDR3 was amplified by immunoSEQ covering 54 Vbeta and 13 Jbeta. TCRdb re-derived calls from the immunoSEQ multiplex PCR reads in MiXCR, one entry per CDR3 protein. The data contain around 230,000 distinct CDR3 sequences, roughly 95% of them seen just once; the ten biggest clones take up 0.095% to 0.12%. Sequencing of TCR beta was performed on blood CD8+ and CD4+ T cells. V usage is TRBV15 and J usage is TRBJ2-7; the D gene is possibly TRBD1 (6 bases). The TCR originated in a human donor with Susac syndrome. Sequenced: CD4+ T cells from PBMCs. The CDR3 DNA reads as TGTGCCACCAGCAGAGGCCCCAGACAGGACAGTTACGAGCAGTACTTC. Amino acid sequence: CATSRGPRQDSYEQYF. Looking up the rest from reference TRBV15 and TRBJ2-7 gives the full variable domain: DAMVIQNPRYQVTQFGKPVTLSCSQTLNHNVMYWYQQKSSQAPKLLFHYYDKDFNNEADTPDNFQSRRPNTSFCFLDIRSPGLGDTAMYLCATSRGPRQDSYEQYFGPGTRLTVT.